This T cell receptor beta chain comes out of a study of blood T cell repertoires in COVID-19. Sequencing used immunoSEQ multiplex PCR; TCRdb keeps in-frame clones, though not all of them. The sample holds about 120,000 clones, roughly 83% seen once. Germline values: CDR1 MNHEY, CDR2 SMNVEV (reference sequence). V lost 6 bases and J lost 2, with 5 bases in between. The CDR3 consists of 12 residues. The receptor was isolated from a young man with acute or convalescent COVID-19. The V and J genes are TRBV27 and TRBJ1-3; D not certain. The sequencing input was peripheral blood. CDR3 residues: CASSLPGNTIYF. The DNA for the CDR3 is TGTGCCAGCAGCCTCCCTGGAAACACCATATATTTT.